The 3 T cell receptor beta chains below all came from one sample that was sequenced in a study of cytomegalovirus exposure and HLA in healthy donors. Amplification used 60 Vbeta primers and 13 Jbeta primers. Measured with immunoSEQ multiplex PCR; TCRdb has only the in-frame clones, and not every one. The sample yields more than 50,000 clones, roughly 77% seen once. Sequencing input: PBMCs. The receptor set was obtained from a woman between 40 and 55 years old in good health and CMV-seropositive.

The chain uses TRBV6-6 and TRBJ2-1; 8 positions agree with TRBD2. Germline V gene lookup returns CDR1 MNHNY and CDR2 SVGAGI (reference sequence). J was trimmed by 7 bases and V by 6 bases; bases with no gene match: 11. This CDR3 region has 15 residues. CDR3 in amino acids: CASSPVGSGVNEQFF. For the CDR3, the DNA is TGTGCCAGCAGCCCCGTAGGTAGCGGGGTAAATGAGCAGTTCTTC.

V gene TRBV11-1 combines with J gene TRBJ2-7; no clear D gene. CDR3 length: 12 residues. The V gene lost 4 bases and the J gene lost 6 bases, with 10 bases spanning the gap. The V gene's germline CDR1 is SGHAT and CDR2 FQDESV (reference sequence). DNA of the CDR3: TGTGCCAGCAGCTCCCCCCCAGGCGAGCAGTACTTC. It specifies CASSSPPGEQYF.

As DNA, the CDR3 is TGTGCCAGCAGTGAAGCGTATCGGGGGGATACGCAGTATTTT. Protein: CASSEAYRGDTQYF. This chain joins TRBV6-1 and TRBJ2-3; tentatively, D is TRBD2 (6 bases). V was shortened by 0 bases and J by 6 bases, with 10 bases between the two germline ends. The CDR3 spans 14 residues. Germline lookup yields CDR1 MNHNS and CDR2 SASEGT.